Below, 15 T cell receptor beta chains from the same sample are listed, as sequenced in a study of OX40 agonist ivuxolimab in advanced cancers. The table came from immunoSEQ multiplex PCR; TCRdb's copy has only in-frame clones and leaves some out. Altogether some 27,000 clones are present, around 86% being singletons, with the ten largest covering about 16%. Sample: CD4+ or CD8+ T cells sorted from blood, taken in a trial of the OX40 agonist ivuxolimab. These receptors were collected from an adult with an advanced solid tumor such as melanoma, head and neck, liver or kidney cancer.

This clone has a handful of counts. The CDR3 spells CASSHLTGNQPQHF. In nucleotides, the CDR3 is TGTGCCAGCAGCCACCTAACAGGCAATCAGCCCCAGCATTTT. The chain links TRBV4-2 to TRBJ1-5; no reliable D call. CDR3 length: 14 amino acids. V was cut by 3 bases and J by 2 bases, with 8 bases left in between. CDR1 is LGHNA and CDR2 is YNFKEQ in the germline V gene.

V gene TRBV9 combines with J gene TRBJ2-5; perhaps TRBD1 as D (6 bases). Trimming removed 0 bases from V and 5 bases from J, with 11 bases in between. CDR1 and CDR2 from the germline V gene are SGDLS and YYNGEE. CDR3 length equals 14 residues. The CDR3 DNA reads as TGTGCCAGCAGCGTAGCAGCAAGGGGGGAGACCCAGTACTTC. Translated: CASSVAARGETQYF.

J is TRBJ2-1 and V is TRBV5-1; D not resolved. Looked up from germline, CDR1 is SGHRS and CDR2 is YFSETQ. V lost 2 bases and J 8 bases, leaving 11 bases between the germline ends. The length of the CDR3 is 13 residues. The CDR3 bases are TGCGCCAGCAGCTTTCGGACCCCCCATGAGCAGTTCTTC. This translates into CASSFRTPHEQFF.

The chain has TRBV29-1 and TRBJ2-1, with 12 bases fitting TRBD2. Germline V gives CDR1 SQVTM, CDR2 ANQGSEA. V was clipped by 7 bases and J by 3 bases; unmatched bases: 4. The CDR3 length is 14 residues. CDR3 in DNA: TGCAGCGATTGGACTAGCGGGGACTACAATGAGCAGTTCTTC. It codes for CSDWTSGDYNEQFF.

This sequence joins TRBV4-3 and TRBJ2-1; 7 bases map to TRBD2. Germline V gene sequence: CDR1 LGHNA, CDR2 YSLEER. This CDR3 has 16 residues. Trimming at V came to 0 bases and at J to 8 bases, leaving 10 bases not matched to a gene. The CDR3, as DNA: TGCGCCAGCAGCCAAGATTCCAGCGGGGTCACCGATGAGCAGTTCTTC. It yields the protein CASSQDSSGVTDEQFF.

The V gene is TRBV4-1, the J gene TRBJ2-1, with D perhaps matching TRBD1 (6 bases). V was shortened by 2 bases and J by 4 bases, with 15 bases between the two germline ends. This CDR3 spans 16 amino acids. Germline loops: CDR1 MGHRA, CDR2 YSYEKL. This chain's CDR3 is CASSQKEKGVYNEQFF. The DNA of the CDR3 is TGCGCCAGCAGCCAAAAAGAGAAGGGGGTGTACAATGAGCAGTTCTTC.

Points on this clone: At one boundary the junction diverges from the germline segment, which might be a read error. This chain uses TRBV7-7 with TRBJ2-2, with TRBD2 matching 11 bases. The CDR3 contains 18 residues. In germline, CDR1 is SSHAT, CDR2 FNYEAQ (reference sequence). CDR3 nucleotides: TGTGCTAGCAGCCCTCAACCGGGACTAGCGGTTAGCACCGGGGAGCTGTTTTTT. Translation gives CASSPQPGLAVSTGELFF.

This sequence joins TRBV11-2 and TRBJ2-3; D gene uncertain. V lost 3 bases and J lost 3, with 10 bases in between. CDR1 is SGHAT and CDR2 is FQNNGV in the germline V gene. CDR3 length: 14 amino acids. The CDR3 is CASSLVSYTDTQYF. The CDR3 DNA reads as TGTGCCAGCAGCTTGGTCAGTTATACAGATACGCAGTATTTT.

The chain combines TRBV28 with TRBJ1-5; 7 nucleotides align to TRBD1. V was clipped by 5 bases and J by 8 bases; unmatched bases: 18. From germline, CDR1 is MDHEN and CDR2 SYDVKM. CDR3 length: 17 amino acids. The CDR3 sequence: CASSDSDREAYPEPQHF. DNA of the CDR3: TGTGCCAGCAGTGACTCCGACAGGGAGGCTTATCCGGAGCCCCAGCATTTT.

This clone was counted a few times. V and J are TRBV19 and TRBJ1-5; unclear D gene. The CDR3 sequence is 12 residues long. Trimming left V 1 base short and J 2 bases short, with 0 bases between. Germline V CDR1 and CDR2: LNHDA, SQIVND (reference sequence). CDR3 in DNA: TGTGCCAGTAGTATAGGCAATCAGCCCCAGCATTTT. Its protein is CASSIGNQPQHF.

The chain employs TRBV7-9 and TRBJ2-4; D gene ambiguous. In germline, CDR1 is SEHNR, CDR2 FQNEAQ (reference sequence). The CDR3 is made up of 17 amino acids. Deletions cut 1 base from V and 0 bases from J, with 13 bases between. The CDR3 reads CASSLEPGGSAKNIQYF. The DNA for the CDR3 is TGTGCCAGCAGCTTAGAACCGGGCGGCTCAGCCAAAAACATTCAGTACTTC.

This clone was observed a few times. This sequence joins TRBV13 and TRBJ2-7; D remains unclear. Trimming stripped 4 bases from V and 4 bases from J, with 5 bases between. There are 11 residues in the CDR3. CDR1 and CDR2 from the germline V gene are PRHDT and FYEKMQ (reference sequence). This CDR3 reads CASSSGYEQYF. The CDR3 DNA sequence: TGTGCCAGCAGCTCCGGTTACGAGCAGTACTTC.

This chain links TRBV7-8 with TRBJ2-2; the match to TRBD1 covers 8 bases. After removal of 3 bases from V and 6 bases from J, the junction contained 0 bases not matched to a gene. The CDR3 contains 13 residues. Germline values: CDR1 SGHVS, CDR2 FQNEAQ. The CDR3 coding sequence is TGTGCCAGCAGCTTGACAGGGGCCGGGGAGCTGTTTTTT. Its translation is CASSLTGAGELFF.

The chain carries TRBV7-8 and TRBJ2-3, with D tentatively TRBD1 or TRBD2 (5 bases each). Trimming took 5 bases from V and 4 from J, leaving 10 bases between them. Germline CDR1 is SGHVS and CDR2 is FQNEAQ. The CDR3 has 13 residues. The CDR3 sequence: CASSGGGADTQYF. DNA of the CDR3: TGTGCCAGCAGCGGGGGTGGCGCAGATACGCAGTATTTT.

In its sample, this clone was seen a few times. The chain combines TRBV2 with TRBJ2-7, with a possible D match to TRBD2 (6 bases). This CDR3 is built from 15 residues. Trimming cost V 2 bases and J 1 base, with 12 bases left between them. In germline, CDR1 is SNHLY, CDR2 FYNNEI. CDR3 amino acids: CASSEWWEESYEQYF. CDR3 nucleotides: TGTGCCAGCAGTGAATGGTGGGAGGAATCCTACGAGCAGTACTTC.